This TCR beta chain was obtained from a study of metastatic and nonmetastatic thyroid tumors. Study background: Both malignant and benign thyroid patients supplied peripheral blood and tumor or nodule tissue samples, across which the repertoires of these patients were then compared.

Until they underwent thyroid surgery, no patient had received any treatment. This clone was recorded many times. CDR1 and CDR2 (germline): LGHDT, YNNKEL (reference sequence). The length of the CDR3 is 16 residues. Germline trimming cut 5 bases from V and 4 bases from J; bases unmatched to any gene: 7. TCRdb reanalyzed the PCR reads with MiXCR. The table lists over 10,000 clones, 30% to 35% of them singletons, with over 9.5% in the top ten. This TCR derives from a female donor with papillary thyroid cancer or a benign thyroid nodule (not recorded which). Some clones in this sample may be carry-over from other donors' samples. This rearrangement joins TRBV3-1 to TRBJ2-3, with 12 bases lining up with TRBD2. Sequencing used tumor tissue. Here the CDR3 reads CASSYRLAGEADTQYF. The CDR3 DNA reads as TGTGCCAGCAGCTACAGACTAGCGGGAGAGGCAGATACGCAGTATTTT.